This T cell receptor (beta chain) was sequenced in a study of CD8 T cells in ankylosing spondylitis. General observations from the study: Ankylosing spondylitis blood appeared to be characterized by a TCR beta motif of eight highly homologous variants. It was reported that disease-linked clones were significantly enriched in matched ankylosing spondylitis synovial fluid.

TCR beta libraries were made by quantitative 5'-RACE with molecular barcodes. TCRdb fed the 5' RACE reads into MiXCR, producing one record per CDR3 protein. The sample has a few hundred thousand distinct CDR3 sequences; about an eighth are singletons. Germline V lookup: CDR1 DFQATT, CDR2 SNEGSKA (reference sequence). This CDR3 region has 12 residues. The V and J ends lost 1 base and 9 bases respectively, with 10 bases between them. Concerning this clonotype itself: What it recognizes is unknown.

This sequence was found in a male donor with ankylosing spondylitis. This rearrangement joins TRBV20-1 to TRBJ1-5; a possible D gene is TRBD1 (6 bases). Sequenced material: blood, either unsorted or a sorted T cell fraction (not recorded which). CDR3 nucleotide sequence: TGCAGTGCTAGAGTACAGGGTTGGCCCCAGCATTTT. Amino acids: CSARVQGWPQHF.